What follows describes a single T cell receptor beta chain. Its binding antigen is unknown. The record has no base qualities; no much larger clone is one base away. The donors were healthy, HIV-negative adults who had no recently reported acute infections or vaccinations. All donors were Caucasian adults living in Nashville, Tennessee, USA. CD4+ T cells were enriched by magnetic negative selection, after which naive cells were positively selected on CD45RA and the negative fraction was taken as the memory subset. Blood was obtained by leukapheresis, after which PBMCs were separated by Ficoll-Histopaque density gradient centrifugation and cryopreserved in liquid nitrogen vapor phase. Purity and quantity of every magnetically sorted T cell population were checked by analytical flow cytometry. From each sorted fraction, genomic DNA was isolated and quantified by UV absorbance on a Nanodrop 2000c. From the cysteine up to the phenylalanine, the CDR3 has a length of 16 residues. The read is trimmed to its CDR3 DNA, 48 bases read in frame from base 1. Sequences SGHDN (CDR1) and FVKESK (CDR2) are obtained from the germline V gene. V and J are truncated by 0 bases and 2 bases respectively, leaving an intervening sequence of 11 bases.

TCR CDR3 regions were amplified from genomic DNA by multiplex PCR using the deep immunoSEQ assay. Extracted genomic DNA from each cell subset was distributed evenly across all wells of several immunoSEQ 96-well plates, and each plate was treated as a replicate. For sorted subsets, 200 to 250 ng of genomic DNA, equivalent to about 30,000 T cell genomes, went into each replicate PCR. The purified libraries were quantified using a Qubit 3.0 fluorometer, sized with a Bioanalyzer 2100, and then quantified again using the KAPA Library Quantification kit. Every immunoSEQ 96-well plate was sequenced on a separate single-read 150-cycle Illumina NextSeq 550 flow cell. As for how the authors treated the data: Because only junctional sequences without quality scores were contained in the immunoSEQ output, filtering matching that applied to full-length reads could not be performed. To assign V/J genes and CDR3, sequences were annotated against IMGT germline references using PyIR, a Python wrapper for IgBLAST v1.9. Reads were removed for weak V/J assignments (E-value above 1e-6), missing CDR3, stop codons, out-of-frame junctions, or ambiguous translated residues. V3J clonotypes were defined as sequences sharing the same inferred V gene, J gene, and CDR3 amino acid sequence. Percentage overlap between repertoires was calculated by dividing the number of shared unique clonotypes by the size of the smaller repertoire. Three approaches were used to assess repertoire richness: RTK rarefaction, the Chao1 estimator, and Recon v2.1 estimates of unobserved clonotypes. Generation probabilities for all TCRbeta clonotypes obtained by the gDNA method from several donors were computed using OLGA. TCRdb mirrors the immuneACCESS table, restricted to in-frame sequences. Some clones are absent from its copies; in checked studies, under half trace to an unresolved V gene, and the reason for the others is unknown. Clone size and V and J calls were adopted from that table, with D and trimming inferred from the DNA. The sample table lists 2 million to 2.5 million clones, less than 95% of them with a count of one. More than 0.35% of the sample goes to the ten largest clones.

The sample is drawn from a study of shared clonotypes between healthy human individuals (TCRdb year 2020). About the investigation overall: The cohort comprised a couple of women and a few men aged 18 to 49 years. For each donor, CD4 naive and CD4 memory were each given three plates, CD8 naive was given two plates, and CD8 memory was given one plate. To estimate repertoire size and how much clonotype sharing occurs between individuals, the study deeply sequenced the blood TCR repertoires of five healthy adults. Libraries were prepared and TCR repertoires were sequenced by different laboratories using diverse techniques, in order to increase sequencing depth and limit assay-specific biases. Per donor, leukapheresis produced somewhere between about 0.85 and 10 billion PBMCs.

General conclusions and limits of the study: Naive subsets generally had larger estimated clonotype richness than memory subsets. Incomplete sequencing was indicated by rarefaction of sorted-subset datasets, despite the large sequencing depth. Higher generation probabilities were observed for clonotypes shared by all four sorted-subset donors than for non-shared clonotypes. Sampling was restricted to blood, and TCR repertoires in tissue are likely to differ from TCR repertoires in blood. Pairwise subsampling indicated that sequencing depth was expected to affect the degree of clonotype sharing among donors. The genetic and exposure-history diversity represented was limited by the small number of donors. When four donors were compared, the shared fraction of clonotypes was roughly 4.8% for naive CD4, roughly 3.4% for naive CD8, more than 2% for memory CD4, and about 0.36% for memory CD8.

The chain joins TRBV14 to TRBJ2-1, with a tentative D gene TRBD2 over 6 matching bases. This TCR came from a man aged 18 to 29 in good health. Some clones in this sample may be carry-over from other donors' samples. Sequencing was performed on naive CD4+ T cells from PBMCs. Explained via the paper, the cell subset or site label denotes: CD45RA+ positively selected. Here the CDR3 is given as CASSQDISGPYNEQFF. The nucleotide sequence reads as follows: TGTGCCAGCAGCCAAGATATTAGCGGTCCCTACAATGAGCAGTTCTTC.